What follows describes a single TCR beta chain. The assay was immunoSEQ multiplex PCR, and TCRdb's table has in-frame clones only and misses some. Among more than 55,000 clones listed, around 82% were seen once. This sample was included in a study of OX40 agonist ivuxolimab in advanced cancers. Germline CDR1 is SGDLS and CDR2 is YYNGEE. V shed 4 bases and J shed 2 bases, with 15 bases lying between them. CDR3 length: 15 amino acids. This sequence was found in an adult with an advanced solid tumor such as melanoma, head and neck, liver or kidney cancer. Material: CD4+ or CD8+ T cells sorted from blood, obtained in a trial of the OX40 agonist ivuxolimab. The V gene is TRBV9, the J gene TRBJ1-2; weak D call: TRBD1 (6 bases). CDR3 sequence reads: CASSRGGAVNYGYTF. CDR3 in DNA: TGTGCCAGCAGCCGAGGGGGGGCGGTAAACTATGGCTACACCTTC.